This TCR beta chain was recovered during a study of human T cells and chemical hapten exposure. MiXCR, applied by TCRdb to the RACE reads, yields one record per CDR3 protein. The table has some 400,000 distinct CDR3 sequences, 4.5% to 5.5% seen once. Germline V lookup: CDR1 SGHDT, CDR2 YYEEEE. The V end lost 1 base, the J end lost 0 bases, and 0 bases lay between the germline ends. The CDR3 has 12 amino acids. This clonotype was recorded at least ten times. Documented time point: pre-sensitization, week 0. Specified treatment: therapeutic diphenylcyclopropenone sensitization with weekly scalp DPC. V usage is TRBV5-6 and J usage is TRBJ2-3; D remains unclear. The source is a woman between 45 and 60 years old with alopecia areata. Some clones in this sample may be carry-over from other donors' samples. The specimen was whole blood, collected in connection with sensitization to the hapten diphenylcyclopropenone (DPC). The DNA for the CDR3 is TGTGCCAGCAGCTTGAGCACAGATACGCAGTATTTT. Encoded protein: CASSLSTDTQYF.